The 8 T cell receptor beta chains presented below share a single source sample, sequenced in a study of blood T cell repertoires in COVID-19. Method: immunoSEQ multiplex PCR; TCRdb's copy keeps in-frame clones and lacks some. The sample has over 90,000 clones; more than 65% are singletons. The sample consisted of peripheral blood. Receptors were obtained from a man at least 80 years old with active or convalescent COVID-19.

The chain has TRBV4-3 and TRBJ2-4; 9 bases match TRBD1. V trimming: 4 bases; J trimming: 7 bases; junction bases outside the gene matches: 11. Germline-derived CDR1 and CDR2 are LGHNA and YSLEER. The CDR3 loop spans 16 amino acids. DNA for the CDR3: TGCGCCAGCAGCCCCTACGGTCACGGACAGGGGAACATTCAGTACTTC. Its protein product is CASSPYGHGQGNIQYF.

CDR3 protein: CASSQGPGGTEAFF. CDR3 DNA: TGTGCCAGCAGCCAGGGACCTGGGGGGACTGAAGCTTTCTTT. The rearrangement uses TRBV3-1 (or the pseudogene TRBV3-2) and TRBJ1-1, with a possible D match to TRBD1 (5 bases). This CDR3 has 14 amino acids. Germline CDR1 LGHDT, CDR2 YNNKEL (reference sequence). Trimming shortened V by 3 bases and J by 5 bases, and 13 bases separated the two germline ends.

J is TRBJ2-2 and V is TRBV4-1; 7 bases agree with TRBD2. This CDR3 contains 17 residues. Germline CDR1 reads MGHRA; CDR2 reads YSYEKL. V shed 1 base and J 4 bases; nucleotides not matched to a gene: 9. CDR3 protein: CASSQAPPTSPTGELFF. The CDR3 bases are TGCGCCAGCAGCCAAGCCCCGCCGACTAGCCCCACCGGGGAGCTGTTTTTT.

CDR3 DNA: TGTGCCAGCAGCCTCCCCATCGGGGAGCAGTTCTTC. As protein: CASSLPIGEQFF. The chain combines TRBV14 with TRBJ2-1; D gene uncertain. V shed 4 bases and J shed 10 bases, with 11 bases lying between them. This CDR3 spans 12 amino acids. The germline gives CDR1 SGHDN, CDR2 FVKESK.

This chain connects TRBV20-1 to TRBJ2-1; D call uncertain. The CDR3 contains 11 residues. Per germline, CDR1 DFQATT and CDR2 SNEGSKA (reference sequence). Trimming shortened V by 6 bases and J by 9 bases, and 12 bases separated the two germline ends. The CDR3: CSAHRSVEQFF. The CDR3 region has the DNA TGCAGTGCCCACCGCAGTGTTGAGCAGTTCTTC.

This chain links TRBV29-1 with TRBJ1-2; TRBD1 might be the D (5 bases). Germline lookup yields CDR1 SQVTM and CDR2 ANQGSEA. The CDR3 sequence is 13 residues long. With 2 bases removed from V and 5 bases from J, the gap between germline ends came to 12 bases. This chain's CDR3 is CSVELAGLYGYTF. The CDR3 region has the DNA TGCAGCGTTGAATTGGCAGGGCTATATGGCTACACCTTC.

CDR3 protein: CASRLPRGEQYF. CDR3 in DNA: TGTGCCAGCAGACTCCCCAGGGGCGAGCAGTACTTC. This chain uses TRBV27 with TRBJ2-7; weak D call: TRBD1 (6 bases). CDR1 MNHEY and CDR2 SMNVEV come from the germline V gene (reference sequence). V shed 6 bases and J shed 6 bases, with 12 bases lying between them. CDR3 length equals 12 residues.

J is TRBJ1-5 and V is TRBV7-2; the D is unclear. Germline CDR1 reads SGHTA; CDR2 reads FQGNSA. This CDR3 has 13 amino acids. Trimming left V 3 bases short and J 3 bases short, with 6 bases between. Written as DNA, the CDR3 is TGTGCCAGCAGCTTCAGTCCCAATCAGCCCCAGCATTTT. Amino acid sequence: CASSFSPNQPQHF.